The next 31 T cell receptor beta chains were all read from a single sample in a study of blood T cell repertoires in COVID-19. The assay was immunoSEQ multiplex PCR, and TCRdb's table has in-frame clones only and misses some. Here the sample spans 85,000 to 130,000 clones, around 84% being singletons. Sequenced input: peripheral blood. The receptor source for this set is a man aged 55 to 70 with acute or convalescent COVID-19.

The chain links TRBV12-3 or TRBV12-4 to TRBJ1-1, with TRBD1 identical over 9 bases. The CDR3 runs 13 residues. After removal of 6 bases from V and 4 bases from J, the junction contained 3 bases not matched to a gene. The CDR3 sequence is CASRLTGGTEAFF. The CDR3 bases are TGTGCCAGCAGGTTGACAGGGGGCACTGAAGCTTTCTTT.

V gene TRBV7-6 combines with J gene TRBJ1-3; D call uncertain. With 3 bases removed from V and 3 bases from J, the gap between germline ends came to 6 bases. This CDR3 spans 13 amino acids. Germline values: CDR1 SGHVS, CDR2 FNYEAQ. The CDR3 region is CASSFGLGNTIYF. CDR3 DNA sequence: TGTGCCAGCAGCTTTGGGCTTGGAAACACCATATATTTT.

The chain carries TRBV10-2 and TRBJ2-2, with TRBD2 matching 8 bases. Looked up from germline, CDR1 is WSHSY and CDR2 is SAAADI. V lost 10 bases, J lost 5 bases, and 12 bases stayed unmatched. The CDR3 runs 15 residues. For the CDR3, the DNA is TGCGCCACCTCTCGGGGGGGGCGAGGAACCGGGGAGCTGTTTTTT. This codes for CATSRGGRGTGELFF.

The chain couples TRBV29-1 to TRBJ2-2, with 7 bases lining up with TRBD1. With 6 bases clipped from V and 2 bases from J, the junction kept 6 bases outside the gene matches. Germline CDR1 is SQVTM and CDR2 is ANQGSEA. The CDR3 spans 14 residues. The CDR3 protein is CSVTRTGNTGELFF. Here the CDR3 DNA reads TGCAGCGTGACCAGGACAGGAAACACCGGGGAGCTGTTTTTT.

The sample holds a few counts of this clone. The rearrangement uses TRBV28 and TRBJ1-2; D unclear. Trimming removed 6 bases at V and 8 bases at J, with 16 bases between. CDR3 size: 13 residues. Germline CDR1 MDHEN, CDR2 SYDVKM. This chain's CDR3 is CASRESHTRGYTF. The DNA of the CDR3 is TGTGCCAGCAGGGAGTCCCACACGAGGGGCTACACCTTC.

V is TRBV4-3 and J is TRBJ2-1, with D maybe TRBD2 (5 bases). This CDR3 contains 20 residues. CDR1 and CDR2 (germline): LGHNA, YSLEER. The V gene lost 0 bases and the J gene lost 0 bases, with 21 bases spanning the gap. The CDR3 is CASSQDEIDGGYSSYNEQFF. The CDR3 DNA follows: TGCGCCAGCAGCCAAGATGAGATCGACGGAGGTTATAGCTCCTACAATGAGCAGTTCTTC.

The chain couples TRBV5-1 to TRBJ2-2; TRBD2 agrees at 11 bases. Trimming at V came to 4 bases and at J to 5 bases, leaving 4 bases not matched to a gene. CDR1 SGHRS and CDR2 YFSETQ come from the germline V gene. CDR3 length: 15 amino acids. In DNA form, the CDR3 reads TGCGCCAGCAGCCCCACTAGCGGGAGAACCGGGGAGCTGTTTTTT. Amino acids: CASSPTSGRTGELFF. Together with reference TRBV5-1 and TRBJ2-2, the CDR3 gives the full variable domain: KAGVTQTPRYLIKTRGQQVTLSCSPISGHRSVSWYQQTPGQGLQFLFEYFSETQRNKGNFPGRFSGRQFSNSRSEMNVSTLELGDSALYLCASSPTSGRTGELFFGEGSRLTVL.

The genes are TRBV5-1 and TRBJ1-2, with D possibly being TRBD1 (6 bases). Germline assignment: CDR1 SGHRS and CDR2 YFSETQ. Between the trimmed V and J ends, which lost 0 bases and 5 bases, there was a span of 11 bases. The CDR3 runs to 14 residues. CDR3 sequence: CASSLDPTGYGYTF. The CDR3, as DNA: TGCGCCAGCAGCTTGGACCCGACAGGATATGGCTACACCTTC. Variable domain in full (rest from reference TRBV5-1 and TRBJ1-2): KAGVTQTPRYLIKTRGQQVTLSCSPISGHRSVSWYQQTPGQGLQFLFEYFSETQRNKGNFPGRFSGRQFSNSRSEMNVSTLELGDSALYLCASSLDPTGYGYTFGSGTRLTVV.

In its sample, this clone was seen a few times. The genes are TRBV29-1 and TRBJ1-4; 7 positions agree with TRBD1. The germline gives CDR1 SQVTM, CDR2 ANQGSEA. The CDR3 consists of 13 residues. J was trimmed by 8 bases and V by 7 bases; bases with no gene match: 10. This CDR3 reads CSARTGSAEKLFF. DNA of the CDR3: TGCAGCGCTAGGACAGGATCTGCCGAAAAACTGTTTTTT.

The gene calls are TRBV6-1 and TRBJ1-3; a possible D gene is TRBD1 (6 bases). V dropped 3 bases and J dropped 0 bases, with 12 bases sitting between them. The CDR3 is 16 residues long. The V gene's germline CDR1 is MNHNS and CDR2 SASEGT. The CDR3 sequence: CASSEGDTVSGNTIYF. CDR3 nucleotides: TGTGCCAGCAGTGAGGGGGACACCGTCTCTGGAAACACCATATATTTT.

The gene calls are TRBV6-2 or TRBV6-3 and TRBJ2-7, with 11 bases lining up with TRBD2. V lost 0 bases to trimming and J lost 2 bases; unmatched junction nucleotides: 3. Germline V gives CDR1 MNHEY, CDR2 SVGEGT. The length of the CDR3 is 16 residues. The CDR3 coding sequence is TGTGCCAGCAGTTACTCCACTAGCGGGGGCCCCTACGAGCAGTACGTC. Protein product: CASSYSTSGGPYEQYV.

The chain employs TRBV4-1 and TRBJ2-1, with D possibly matching TRBD1 (5 bases). V shed 1 base and J shed 3 bases, with 10 bases lying between them. CDR3 size: 15 residues. Germline V CDR1 and CDR2: MGHRA, YSYEKL. The CDR3 DNA reads as TGCGCCAGCAGCCAAGGGCCAGGGCGCTACAATGAGCAGTTCTTC. This encodes CASSQGPGRYNEQFF.

V gene TRBV4-1 combines with J gene TRBJ2-6; 10 bases fit TRBD1. Germline V gene sequence: CDR1 MGHRA, CDR2 YSYEKL. CDR3 size: 17 residues. The trim removed 2 bases at V and 2 bases at J, leaving 3 bases unmatched. CDR3 nucleotide sequence: TGCGCCAGCAGCCAAAGGGACAGGGGCACTGGGGCCAACGTCCTGACTTTC. Its protein product is CASSQRDRGTGANVLTF.

V usage is TRBV10-2 and J usage is TRBJ1-4; D not certain. Trimming removed 6 bases from V and 0 bases from J, with 5 bases in between. This CDR3 has 13 amino acids. CDR1 is WSHSY and CDR2 is SAAADI in the germline V gene. Written as DNA, the CDR3 is TGCGCCAGCAGAGGAGCAACTAATGAAAAACTGTTTTTT. It is translated as CASRGATNEKLFF.

The chain employs TRBV5-1 and TRBJ2-3; D is uncertain. Trimming shortened V by 6 bases and J by 0 bases, and 8 bases separated the two germline ends. CDR3 size: 13 residues. CDR1 and CDR2 from the germline V gene are SGHRS and YFSETQ. For the CDR3, the DNA is TGCGCCAGCACCCTAGACAGCACAGATACGCAGTATTTT. Protein product: CASTLDSTDTQYF.

V gene TRBV7-8 combines with J gene TRBJ2-1; 8 nucleotides agree with TRBD2. Germline values: CDR1 SGHVS, CDR2 FQNEAQ. J gave up 4 bases and V 3 bases, and 2 bases lay outside the gene matches. The CDR3 spans 14 residues. CDR3 coding DNA: TGTGCCAGCAGCTTCGTAGCGGGATACAATGAGCAGTTCTTC. This encodes CASSFVAGYNEQFF. Supplemented by reference TRBV7-8 and TRBJ2-1, the full variable domain reads GAGVSQSPRYKVAKRGQDVALRCDPISGHVSLFWYQQALGQGPEFLTYFQNEAQLDKSGLPSDRFFAERPEGSVSTLKIQRTQQEDSAVYLCASSFVAGYNEQFFGPGTRLTVL.

The rearrangement joins TRBV7-9 to TRBJ2-1, with 8 bases that match TRBD1. Germline V gene lookup returns CDR1 SEHNR and CDR2 FQNEAQ (reference sequence). The ends lost 3 bases at V and 4 bases at J; junction bases unmatched: 5. The CDR3 has 15 amino acids. The CDR3 bases are TGTGCCAGCAGCTTGACAGGGGTAAGGTACAATGAGCAGTTCTTC. It is translated as CASSLTGVRYNEQFF.

This chain uses TRBV24-1 with TRBJ2-5; 8 bases fit TRBD1. CDR3 length: 16 amino acids. The ends lost 2 bases at V and 3 bases at J; junction bases unmatched: 7. CDR1 is KGHDR and CDR2 is SFDVKD in the germline V gene. The CDR3 loop reads CATSDSGMGQEETQYF. Here the CDR3 DNA reads TGTGCCACCAGTGATTCTGGTATGGGACAGGAAGAGACCCAGTACTTC.

V usage is TRBV4-2 and J usage is TRBJ2-1, with D possibly matching TRBD1 (6 bases). Trimming took off 5 bases at V and 8 bases at J, with 22 bases between the two ends. Germline V gives CDR1 LGHNA, CDR2 YNFKEQ. This CDR3 has 16 residues. The CDR3 is CASSSSLLGAGDEQFF. The CDR3 DNA follows: TGTGCCAGCAGCTCGAGTCTGTTGGGGGCGGGTGATGAGCAGTTCTTC.

The chain has TRBV11-2 and TRBJ2-3, with 9 nucleotides matching TRBD2. Germline CDR1 reads SGHAT; CDR2 reads FQNNGV. The CDR3 sequence is 15 residues long. The trim removed 5 bases at V and 5 bases at J, leaving 8 bases unmatched. CDR3 DNA: TGTGCCAGCAGCGCGACTAGCGGAGGGGAAGATACGCAGTATTTT. Translating it yields CASSATSGGEDTQYF.

The chain uses TRBV19 and TRBJ1-5, with TRBD1 matching 7 bases. Per the germline V gene, CDR1 is LNHDA and CDR2 is SQIVND (reference sequence). V was pared by 4 bases and J by 4 bases, with 7 bases of the junction left unmatched. The CDR3 consists of 15 residues. DNA for the CDR3: TGTGCCAGTAGTACCGCGACAGGGTTTAATCAGCCCCAGCATTTT. This gives the protein CASSTATGFNQPQHF.

The chain joins TRBV6-5 to TRBJ2-7; TRBD1 is a possible D gene (5 bases). Germline loops: CDR1 MNHEY, CDR2 SVGAGI. This CDR3 is built from 13 residues. With 6 bases removed from V and 0 bases from J, the gap between germline ends came to 9 bases. CDR3 protein: CASRQVSSYEQYV. As DNA, the CDR3 is TGTGCCAGCAGACAGGTGAGCTCCTACGAGCAGTACGTC.

Only one count was recorded for this clone. This rearrangement joins TRBV5-4 to TRBJ2-2, with TRBD1 as a possible D gene (6 bases). V was clipped by 1 base and J by 6 bases, with 13 bases between them. The germline V gene has CDR1 SGHNT and CDR2 YYREEE (reference sequence). The CDR3 sequence is 15 residues long. The CDR3: CASSLPPGEPGELFF. The CDR3 DNA follows: TGTGCCAGCAGCTTGCCCCCAGGGGAACCCGGGGAGCTGTTTTTT.

J is TRBJ2-1 and V is TRBV2, with a weak D call TRBD1 (5 bases). Trimming pared 6 bases from V and 3 bases from J, leaving 12 bases between. Germline loops: CDR1 SNHLY, CDR2 FYNNEI. This CDR3 is 14 amino acids long. In nucleotides, the CDR3 is TGTGCCAGCAGGGTAGACAGCAACTACAATGAGCAGTTCTTC. Translation gives CASRVDSNYNEQFF. The full variable domain, in which reference TRBV2 and TRBJ2-1 provide the parts outside the CDR3, is EPEVTQTPSHQVTQMGQEVILRCVPISNHLYFYWYRQILGQKVEFLVSFYNNEISEKSEIFDDQFSVERPDGSNFTLKIRSTKLEDSAMYFCASRVDSNYNEQFFGPGTRLTVL.

V and J are TRBV29-1 and TRBJ1-1; TRBD1 aligns across 8 bases. V lost 8 bases, J lost 6 bases, and 8 bases stayed unmatched. This CDR3 has 12 residues. Germline CDR1 is SQVTM and CDR2 is ANQGSEA. DNA for the CDR3: TGCAGCACCAAGGACAGGGCCGCTGAAGCTTTCTTT. It specifies CSTKDRAAEAFF.

The rearrangement links TRBV6-5 to TRBJ2-7; D not resolved. CDR1 and CDR2 from the germline V gene are MNHEY and SVGAGI. This CDR3 is built from 13 residues. V was clipped by 4 bases and J by 2 bases, with 9 bases between them. CDR3 sequence reads: CASSSILTYEQYF. In DNA form, the CDR3 reads TGTGCCAGCAGTTCTATATTGACCTACGAGCAGTACTTC.

This chain connects TRBV7-9 to TRBJ1-2; TRBD1 agrees at 10 bases. J was trimmed by 6 bases and V by 4 bases; bases with no gene match: 5. Germline V gene data show CDR1 as SEHNR and CDR2 as FQNEAQ (reference sequence). The CDR3 covers 14 residues. CDR3 nucleotide sequence: TGTGCCAGCAGCTCAGGACAGGGGGAAGATGGCTACACCTTC. This codes for CASSSGQGEDGYTF. Based on the CDR3 plus reference TRBV7-9 and TRBJ1-2, the full variable domain is DTGVSQNPRHKITKRGQNVTFRCDPISEHNRLYWYRQTLGQGPEFLTYFQNEAQLEKSRLLSDRFSAERPKGSFSTLEIQRTEQGDSAMYLCASSSGQGEDGYTFGSGTRLTVV.

The chain employs TRBV24-1 and TRBJ1-1; D gene unclear. The CDR3 sequence is 13 residues long. CDR1 and CDR2 from the germline V gene are KGHDR and SFDVKD. V lost 7 bases to trimming and J lost 1 base, with 9 bases between them. CDR3 in amino acids: CATRETANTEAFF. CDR3 nucleotide sequence: TGTGCCACCAGGGAAACAGCGAACACTGAAGCTTTCTTT.

The chain links TRBV2 to TRBJ1-4; 8 positions match TRBD1. The CDR3 loop spans 14 amino acids. The trim removed 7 bases at V and 6 bases at J, leaving 7 bases unmatched. Looked up from germline, CDR1 is SNHLY and CDR2 is FYNNEI. Written as DNA, the CDR3 is TGTGCCAGCACTCCGAACAGGGGGGATGAAAAACTGTTTTTT. This encodes CASTPNRGDEKLFF.

The V call is TRBV6-5, the J call TRBJ1-1, with D hard to call. This CDR3 contains 13 residues. Germline CDR1 and CDR2: MNHEY and SVGAGI. V was cut by 3 bases and J by 3 bases, with 8 bases left in between. The CDR3 region is CASSYEADTEAFF. The CDR3 nucleotides read TGTGCCAGCAGTTATGAGGCAGACACTGAAGCTTTCTTT.

J is TRBJ2-7 and V is TRBV28, with 16 bases identical to TRBD2. The J segment lost 13 bases and the V segment lost 8 bases, leaving 14 bases of the junction unmatched. This CDR3 has 15 amino acids. Germline CDR1 is MDHEN and CDR2 is SYDVKM. The chain's CDR3 is CASEPQGLAGGILYF. DNA for the CDR3: TGTGCCAGCGAACCTCAGGGACTAGCGGGAGGGATCCTCTACTTC.